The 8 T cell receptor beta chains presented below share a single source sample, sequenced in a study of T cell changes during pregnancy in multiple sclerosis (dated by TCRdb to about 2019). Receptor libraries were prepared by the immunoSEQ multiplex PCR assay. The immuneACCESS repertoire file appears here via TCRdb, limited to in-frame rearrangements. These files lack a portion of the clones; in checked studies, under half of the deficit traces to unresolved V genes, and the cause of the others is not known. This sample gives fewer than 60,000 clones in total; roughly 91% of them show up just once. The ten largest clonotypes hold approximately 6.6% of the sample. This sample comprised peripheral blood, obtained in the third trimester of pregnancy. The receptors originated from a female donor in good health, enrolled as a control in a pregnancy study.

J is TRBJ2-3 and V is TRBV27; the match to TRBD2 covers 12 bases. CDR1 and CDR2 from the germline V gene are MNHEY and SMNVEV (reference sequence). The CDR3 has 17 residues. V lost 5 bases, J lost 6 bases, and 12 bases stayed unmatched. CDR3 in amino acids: CASSPPPTSGRGDTQYF. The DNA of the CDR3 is TGTGCCAGCAGTCCTCCTCCGACTAGCGGGAGAGGTGATACGCAGTATTTT.

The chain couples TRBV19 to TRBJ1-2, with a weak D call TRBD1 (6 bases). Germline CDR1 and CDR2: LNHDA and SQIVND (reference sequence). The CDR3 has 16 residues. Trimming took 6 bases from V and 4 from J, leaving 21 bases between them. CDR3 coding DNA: TGTGCCAGTAGCAGTATTGCCTTGGGGGCCCTCTATGGCTACACCTTC. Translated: CASSSIALGALYGYTF.

As DNA, the CDR3 is TGCGCCAGCAGCCCGGGACTAGCGGGGGGATACCAAGAGACCCAGTACTTC. Its translation: CASSPGLAGGYQETQYF. V usage is TRBV4-3 and J usage is TRBJ2-5, with TRBD2 matching over 15 bases. CDR1 and CDR2 (germline): LGHNA, YSLEER. The V gene end was trimmed by 4 bases and the J gene end by 0 bases; junction bases not matched to a gene: 3. This CDR3 has 17 amino acids.

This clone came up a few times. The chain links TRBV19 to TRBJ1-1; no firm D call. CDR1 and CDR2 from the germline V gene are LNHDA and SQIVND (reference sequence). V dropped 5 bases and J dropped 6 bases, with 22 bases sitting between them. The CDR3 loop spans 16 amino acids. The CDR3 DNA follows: TGTGCCAGTAGTCGCGGGGATCCATTGGCGTGGGCTGAAGCTTTCTTT. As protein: CASSRGDPLAWAEAFF.

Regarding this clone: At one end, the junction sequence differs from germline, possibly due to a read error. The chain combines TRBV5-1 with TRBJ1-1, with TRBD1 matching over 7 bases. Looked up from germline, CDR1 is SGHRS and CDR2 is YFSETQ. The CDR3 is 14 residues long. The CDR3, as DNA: TGCGCCAGCGGATCGAACACACAGGGGACTGGAGCTTTCTTT. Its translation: CASGSNTQGTGAFF.

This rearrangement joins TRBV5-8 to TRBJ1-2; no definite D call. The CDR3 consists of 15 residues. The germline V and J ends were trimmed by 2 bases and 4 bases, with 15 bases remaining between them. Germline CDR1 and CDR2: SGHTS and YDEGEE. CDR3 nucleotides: TGTGCCAGCAGCTTCTCGGGAGGCGGGATCTATGGCTACACCTTC. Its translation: CASSFSGGGIYGYTF.

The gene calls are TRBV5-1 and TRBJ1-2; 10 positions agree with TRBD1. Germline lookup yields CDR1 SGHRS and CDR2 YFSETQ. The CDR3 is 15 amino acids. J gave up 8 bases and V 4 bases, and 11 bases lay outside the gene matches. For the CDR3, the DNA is TGCGCCAGCAGCACGCCGACAGGGGGCGCGTTAGGCTACACCTTC. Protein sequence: CASSTPTGGALGYTF.

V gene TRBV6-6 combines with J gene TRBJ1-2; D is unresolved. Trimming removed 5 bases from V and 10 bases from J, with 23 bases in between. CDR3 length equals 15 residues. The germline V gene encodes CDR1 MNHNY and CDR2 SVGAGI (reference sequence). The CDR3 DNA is TGTGCCAGCAGTCGAGGGCTACCGGCGATTGAGGACTACACCTTC. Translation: CASSRGLPAIEDYTF.